This TCR beta chain derives from a study of Graves' ophthalmopathy and Graves' hyperthyroidism. Overall study results and limits: A majority of expanded thyroid clonotypes exceeding 0.001 frequency were likewise present in blood.

Amplification of the TCR beta CDR3 regions used RNA transcripts (as template). First-round RT-PCR employed HTBI primers, with a second-round multiplex PCR after it. One entry per CDR3 protein, called by TCRdb with MiXCR from the multiplex PCR reads. The repertoire holds almost 750,000 distinct CDR3 sequences, with roughly 40% as singletons. In regard to this clonotype: Its antigen is not identified.

The study excluded patients with other autoimmune diseases, uncontrolled infections, pregnancy or lactation. The origin of this receptor is an adult man with Graves' ophthalmopathy. The sequencing sample was made of peripheral blood.

DNA for the CDR3: TGTGCCATCAGTGCTAGCGGGGGGCAATCCCTCCAAGAGACCCAGTACTTC. Translation: CAISASGGQSLQETQYF. The chain joins TRBV10-3 to TRBJ2-7, with TRBD2 matching 11 bases. The end of the DNA aligns better with TRBJ2-5, so the J call may be wrong. The CDR3 runs 17 residues. The germline V gene encodes CDR1 ENHRY and CDR2 SYGVKD.